A selection of T cell receptor beta chains follows, all from one sample in a study of a mutant IDH1 vaccine in newly diagnosed glioma. Their antigens are not known. TCRdb's table, derived via immunoSEQ multiplex PCR, lists solely in-frame clones and lacks some. There are around 130,000 clones in the sample; 80% occur only once, and 5.5% lies in the top ten. The sequencing here drew on PBMCs, taken from a glioma patient whose treatment included an IDH1 peptide vaccine. The receptors shown here come from a man in his forties with glioma. CDR3s leave out the opening cysteine and the closing phenylalanine or tryptophan. Fields, in order: CDR3 length, V gene, J gene, D gene, CDR3 protein. The D gene is left open where the match is weak.

>13|TRBV15|TRBJ1-1|NA
ATSRDMAGNTEAF
>15|TRBV11-2|TRBJ2-7|TRBD1
ASSISGGTGGEYEQY
>12|TRBV7-3|TRBJ1-1|NA
ASSREASTTEAF
>12|TRBV4-3|TRBJ1-1|NA
ASSQDQGNTEAF
>14|TRBV7-2|TRBJ1-5|NA
ASSLDGSRPNQPQH
>12|TRBV7-8|TRBJ1-3|NA
ASSLAGPGNTIY
>14|TRBV6-5|TRBJ2-5|TRBD2
ASSFRTSGREKTQY
>11|TRBV19|TRBJ1-2|NA
ASSMGLGYGYT
>15|TRBV11-2|TRBJ2-7|TRBD2
ASSFGTSGVSSYEQY
>12|TRBV6-5|TRBJ2-5|TRBD2
ASSTGGGVQTQY
>11|TRBV18|TRBJ1-5|NA
ASSTAGNQPQH
>13|TRBV13|TRBJ2-1|TRBD1
ASSFHRDRNLEQF
>14|TRBV30|TRBJ1-5|TRBD1
AWSVYRGNSNQPQH
>13|TRBV9|TRBJ2-3|NA
ASSHGALSTDTQY
>13|TRBV7-9|TRBJ2-3|TRBD2
ASSSSGNPRDTQY
>14|TRBV12-2|TRBJ2-1|NA
ASRLGRVNQRNEQF
>13|TRBV7-2|TRBJ2-1|NA
ASRRAGSSYNEQF
>11|TRBV7-2|TRBJ2-7|NA
ASSIPSSYEQY
>11|TRBV19|TRBJ2-7|TRBD1
ASGQGGSYEQY
>14|TRBV7-2|TRBJ2-2|TRBD1
ASSQDRRANTGELF
>11|TRBV4-2|TRBJ2-7|NA
ASSQQGSYEQY
>12|TRBV6-5|TRBJ1-5|NA
ASSTHGADQPQH
>15|TRBV18|TRBJ2-1|NA
ASSPITGPGSYNEQF
>15|TRBV19|TRBJ1-4|TRBD1
ASSARDSSATNEKLF
>13|TRBV11-2|TRBJ1-6|NA
ASSSGRGGNSPLH
>11|TRBV14|TRBJ1-1|NA
ASSQGTGTEAF
>12|TRBV19|TRBJ1-1|NA
ASSTEGQYTEAF
>14|TRBV2|TRBJ2-3|NA
ARAPASPLSTDTQY
>13|TRBV2|TRBJ1-1|NA
ASSELTGLNTEAF
>14|TRBV4-1|TRBJ2-1|TRBD2
ASSPISGSAYNEQF
>13|TRBV11-2|TRBJ1-4|NA
ASSLDRQGREKLF
>15|TRBV7-9|TRBJ2-7|TRBD1
ASSKGRGRGSSYEQY
>17|TRBV9|TRBJ2-2|TRBD2
ASSVGRGGLAGITGELF
>15|TRBV5-6|TRBJ1-3|NA
ASSLFRAFYSGNTIY
>20|TRBV10-1|TRBJ2-5|TRBD2
ASSESTAQRGEGLWGQETQY
>13|TRBV5-1|TRBJ2-1|NA
ASSLEEGGGNEQF
>11|TRBV10-3|TRBJ2-1|NA
AISPTGGWGQF
>12|TRBV30|TRBJ1-1|NA
ACPPGEGYTEAF
>12|TRBV5-4|TRBJ2-5|NA
ASSLGSTQETQY
>12|TRBV7-2|TRBJ1-1|NA
ASSRLRGGTEAF
>13|TRBV28|TRBJ1-3|NA
ASSYGTTSGNTIY
>13|TRBV7-8|TRBJ1-4|NA
ASSLVGTRNEKLF
>13|TRBV29-1|TRBJ1-3|TRBD1
SVEADRVPGNTIY
>12|TRBV9|TRBJ2-1|TRBD2
ASSVGTSGNEQF
>11|TRBV29-1|TRBJ1-4|NA
SVLPGTSEKLF
>10|TRBV2|TRBJ2-5|NA
ASSGTGQTQY
>12|TRBV18|TRBJ2-7|NA
ASSPGGQSYEQY
>13|TRBV19|TRBJ1-2|NA
ASSPDRFSLYGYT